A single sample is the source of the 18 T cell receptor beta chains below, sequenced in a study of T cells in Graves' hyperthyroidism and ophthalmopathy. What was amplified from RNA transcripts were TCR beta CDR3 regions. Using the HTBI primer set, a first-round RT-PCR was run on the TCR CDR3. One entry per CDR3 protein results from TCRdb running MiXCR on the multiplex PCR reads. The repertoire holds roughly 510,000 distinct CDR3 sequences, with approximately 49% as singletons. The sample consisted of peripheral blood or thyroid tissue (not recorded which). The source is an adult woman with Graves' disease, either hyperthyroidism or ophthalmopathy (not recorded which).

This clonotype was detected many times. This rearrangement joins TRBV4-1 to TRBJ1-1; tentative D call: TRBD1 (6 bases). CDR3 length: 14 amino acids. The V end was cut by 2 bases, the J end by 1 base, with 8 bases between. The germline V gene has CDR1 MGHRA and CDR2 YSYEKL. The CDR3 region has the DNA TGCGCCAGCAGCCAATGGGACAAGAACACTGAAGCTTTCTTT. Its translation is CASSQWDKNTEAFF.

The chain uses TRBV29-1 and TRBJ2-1, with D tentatively TRBD1 or TRBD2 (6 bases each). The CDR3 covers 14 residues. Germline CDR1 is SQVTM and CDR2 is ANQGSEA. Trimming left V 7 bases short and J 7 bases short, with 20 bases between. The CDR3 protein is CSALEGVPGNEQFF. CDR3 nucleotide sequence: TGCAGCGCCCTGGAGGGGGTTCCGGGTAATGAGCAGTTCTTC.

This clonotype was observed a few times. The chain employs TRBV10-3 and TRBJ2-5; D is undetermined. This CDR3 region has 12 residues. CDR1 is ENHRY and CDR2 is SYGVKD in the germline V gene. V gave up 6 bases and J gave up 1 base, with 6 bases separating them. CDR3 DNA sequence: TGTGCCATCAGCGCCTCCCAAGAGACCCAGTACTTC. Its protein is CAISASQETQYF.

Turning to this clonotype: It is unclear where the CDR3 begins or ends on the DNA, so no DNA is shown, and the CDR3 is as TCRdb lists it. This chain connects TRBV7-2 to TRBJ1-4; the table's D call of TRBD1 was not tested on the DNA. The CDR3 comprises 13 residues, both ends counted. Germline CDR1 is SGHTA and CDR2 is FQGNSA. CDR3 in amino acids: CASSHREMKNCFF.

With regard to this clonotype: Just one base apart from a much larger clone, this may be a read error. The chain links TRBV6-6 to TRBJ2-7; 9 bases fit TRBD1. With V trimmed by 5 bases and J by 9 bases, 8 bases remained unmatched. The germline gives CDR1 MNHNY, CDR2 SVGAGI (reference sequence). This CDR3 is 13 amino acids long. This chain's CDR3 is CASSLDRGHGQYF. CDR3 sequence (DNA): TGTGCCAGCAGTCTGGACAGGGGCCACGGGCAGTACTTC.

The chain employs TRBV10-3 and TRBJ1-2; D is uncertain. The CDR3 sequence is 12 residues long. V lost 3 bases, J lost 8 bases, and 10 bases lay in between. Germline-derived CDR1 and CDR2 are ENHRY and SYGVKD. The CDR3 region is CAISDPGEGYTF. DNA of the CDR3: TGTGCCATCAGTGACCCGGGAGAAGGCTACACCTTC.

This clonotype appeared many times. The V call is TRBV19, the J call TRBJ1-5; D might be TRBD1 (5 bases). The CDR3 is 15 residues long. From germline, CDR1 is LNHDA and CDR2 SQIVND (reference sequence). V lost 2 bases and J lost 5, with 13 bases in between. The CDR3 region has the DNA TGTGCCAGTAGTATATCTACCAGGGCGGATCAGCCCCAGCATTTT. Residues: CASSISTRADQPQHF.

The chain combines TRBV9 with TRBJ1-4; 9 bases line up with TRBD1. Per the germline V gene, CDR1 is SGDLS and CDR2 is YYNGEE. The CDR3 loop spans 14 amino acids. V was clipped by 5 bases and J by 7 bases; unmatched bases: 6. CDR3 in amino acids: CASRTGGNTEKLFF. The CDR3 DNA reads TGTGCCAGCAGGACAGGGGGGAACACTGAAAAACTGTTTTTT. Full variable domain (missing parts from reference TRBV9 and TRBJ1-4): DSGVTQTPKHLITATGQRVTLRCSPRSGDLSVYWYQQSLDQGLQFLIQYYNGEERAKGNILERFSAQQFPDLHSELNLSSLELGDSALYFCASRTGGNTEKLFFGSGTQLSVL.

This clonotype came up many times. This chain connects TRBV14 to TRBJ2-5, with unresolved D. Germline values: CDR1 SGHDN, CDR2 FVKESK. This CDR3 has 14 amino acids. Trimming shortened V by 5 bases and J by 5 bases, and 15 bases separated the two germline ends. The CDR3 protein is CASSSLPIQETQYF. CDR3 nucleotide sequence: TGTGCCAGCAGCTCGCTACCGATCCAGGAGACCCAGTACTTC.

The V gene is TRBV6-6, the J gene TRBJ1-6; D remains unclear. Germline V gives CDR1 MNHNY, CDR2 SVGAGI (reference sequence). The length of the CDR3 is 14 residues. Trimming shortened V by 2 bases and J by 7 bases, and 9 bases separated the two germline ends. CDR3 amino acids: CASSYAVGNSPLHF. The DNA for the CDR3 is TGTGCCAGCAGTTACGCTGTAGGGAATTCACCCCTCCACTTT.

The chain joins TRBV29-1 to TRBJ2-7; 7 bases are a match to TRBD1. There are 13 residues in the CDR3. Germline-derived CDR1 and CDR2 are SQVTM and ANQGSEA. The junction had 5 bases not matched to a gene; V was cut back by 4 bases and J by 2 bases. Here the CDR3 reads CSVVQGTAYEQYF. DNA of the CDR3: TGCAGCGTTGTACAGGGGACAGCCTACGAGCAGTACTTC.

The chain employs TRBV7-2 and TRBJ2-2, with unresolved D. Germline V gene data show CDR1 as SGHTA and CDR2 as FQGNSA. Trimming left V 2 bases short and J 0 bases short, with 7 bases between. The CDR3 spans 15 residues. CDR3 nucleotides: TGTGCCAGCAGCTTAATGCAGGCGAACACCGGGGAGCTGTTTTTT. Protein sequence: CASSLMQANTGELFF.

This clonotype was seen repeatedly, ten times or more. The chain employs TRBV20-1 and TRBJ2-5, with D possibly matching TRBD2 (5 bases). The germline V and J ends were trimmed by 3 bases and 2 bases, with 13 bases remaining between them. This CDR3 is 14 amino acids long. Germline loops: CDR1 DFQATT, CDR2 SNEGSKA (reference sequence). The CDR3 DNA reads as TGCAGTGCTAGTCCTTTATCGGGACAAGAGACCCAGTACTTC. Translated, it gives CSASPLSGQETQYF.

This clonotype showed up just a few times. V is TRBV20-1 and J is TRBJ2-5, with a possible D match to TRBD2 (6 bases). There are 13 residues in the CDR3. Trimming took off 6 bases at V and 5 bases at J, with 16 bases between the two ends. Germline CDR1 reads DFQATT; CDR2 reads SNEGSKA (reference sequence). In DNA form, the CDR3 reads TGCAGTGCACTTCTAGCGCCTCAGGAGACCCAGTACTTC. Protein sequence: CSALLAPQETQYF.

As concerns this clonotype: An end of the junction does not agree with germline; a read error may underlie this. The chain uses TRBV19 and TRBJ2-5, with TRBD2 as a possible D gene (6 bases). Germline loops: CDR1 LNHDA, CDR2 SQIVND (reference sequence). This CDR3 contains 8 residues. The CDR3 DNA reads as TGTGCCAGTAGTAAGGGACTTTTC. It yields the protein CASSKGLF.

This clonotype was seen ten or more times. The genes are TRBV20-1 and TRBJ2-7; weak D call: TRBD1 (7 bases). The CDR3 has 13 residues. CDR1 is DFQATT and CDR2 is SNEGSKA in the germline V gene (reference sequence). V lost 0 bases and J 6 bases, leaving 12 bases between the germline ends. The CDR3 is CSARDQGGGEQYF. DNA of the CDR3: TGCAGTGCTAGAGATCAGGGGGGTGGCGAGCAGTACTTC.

This clonotype was observed at least ten times. V usage is TRBV2 and J usage is TRBJ2-2; D gene uncertain. V lost 2 bases, J lost 2 bases, and 9 bases lay in between. The CDR3 spans 15 residues. CDR1 SNHLY and CDR2 FYNNEI come from the germline V gene. CDR3 in amino acids: CASSERVANTGELFF. The CDR3 nucleotides are TGTGCCAGCAGTGAACGGGTGGCTAACACCGGGGAGCTGTTTTTT. Full variable domain (remainder filled in from reference TRBV2 and TRBJ2-2): EPEVTQTPSHQVTQMGQEVILRCVPISNHLYFYWYRQILGQKVEFLVSFYNNEISEKSEIFDDQFSVERPDGSNFTLKIRSTKLEDSAMYFCASSERVANTGELFFGEGSRLTVL.

This clonotype appeared a few times. CDR3 protein: CSVDLVADFMNTEAFF. In nucleotides, the CDR3 is TGCAGCGTTGACCTAGTAGCTGACTTCATGAACACTGAAGCTTTCTTT. The rearrangement joins TRBV29-1 to TRBJ1-1, with D unclear. CDR1 SQVTM and CDR2 ANQGSEA come from the germline V gene. There are 16 residues in the CDR3. V was cut by 3 bases and J by 0 bases, with 17 bases left in between.